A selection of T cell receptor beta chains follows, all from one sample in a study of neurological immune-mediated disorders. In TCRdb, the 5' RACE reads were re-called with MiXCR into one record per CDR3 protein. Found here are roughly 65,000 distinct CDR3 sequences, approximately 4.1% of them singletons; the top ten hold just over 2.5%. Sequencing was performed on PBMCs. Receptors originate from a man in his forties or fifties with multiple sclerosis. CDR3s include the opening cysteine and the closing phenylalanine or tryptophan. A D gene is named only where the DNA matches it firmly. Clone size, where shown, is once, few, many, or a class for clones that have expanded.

CASRPGLAGAKNIQYF	TGTGCCAGCAGACCAGGACTAGCGGGGGCCAAAAACATTCAGTACTTC	16	NA	TRBJ2-4	TRBD2	TRBV6-5
CASSFQGSCGYTF	TGTGCCAGCAGCTTTCAGGGTTCCTGTGGCTACACCTTC	13	many	TRBJ1-2	NA	TRBV7-3
CASARGAFRAEAFF	TGTGCTTCAGCCAGAGGGGCTTTTAGGGCTGAAGCTTTCTTT	14	many	TRBJ1-1	NA	TRBV6-2/TRBV6-3
CASSLDRQPNQPQHF	TGTGCCAGCAGCTTAGATCGTCAGCCCAATCAGCCCCAGCATTTT	15	NA	TRBJ1-5	NA	TRBV7-8
CASSDALAGDNEQFF	TGTGCCAGCAGTGATGCCCTAGCGGGGGACAATGAGCAGTTCTTC	15	NA	TRBJ2-1	TRBD2	TRBV25-1
CASSTGTSNYGYTF	TGCGCCAGCAGCACTGGGACATCCAACTATGGCTACACCTTC	14	many	TRBJ1-2	NA	TRBV5-1
CASSRTRAALWAAFF	TGTGCCAGCAGCAGAACTCGGGCGGCGCTTTGGGCAGCTTTCTTT	15	NA	TRBJ1-1	NA	TRBV28
CASSLLGAKYNEQFF	TGCGCCAGCAGCTTGCTGGGGGCGAAATACAATGAGCAGTTCTTC	15	many	TRBJ2-1	NA	TRBV5-1
CSVRTGNGYTF	TGCAGCGTGAGGACAGGGAATGGCTACACCTTC	11	many	TRBJ1-2	TRBD1	TRBV29-1
CASSFQRGGFDEQFF	TGTGCCAGCAGCTTTCAGCGCGGGGGCTTTGATGAGCAGTTCTTC	15	NA	TRBJ2-1	NA	TRBV12-3/TRBV12-4
CASSLGEGLLALKYNEQFF	TGTGCCAGCAGCTTAGGGGAGGGCCTCCTAGCGTTGAAATACAATGAGCAGTTCTTC	19	NA	TRBJ2-1	TRBD2	TRBV7-8
CAISERVAAGANVLTF	TGTGCCATCAGTGAACGTGTGGCTGCCGGGGCCAACGTCCTGACTTTC	16	many	TRBJ2-6	NA	TRBV10-3
CASSFQSNYGYTF	TGTGCCAGCAGTTTCCAAAGTAACTATGGCTACACCTTC	13	many	TRBJ1-2	NA	TRBV6-2/TRBV6-3
CASSITDRDGTGELFF	TGTGCCAGCAGTATTACGGACAGGGATGGCACCGGGGAGCTGTTTTTT	16	many	TRBJ2-2	TRBD1	TRBV27
CSAQRGAKTQYF	TGCAGTGCACAGCGGGGTGCAAAGACCCAGTACTTC	12	many	TRBJ2-5	TRBD2	TRBV20-1
CSARSFGTADNEQFF	TGCAGTGCTAGATCGTTCGGGACGGCGGACAATGAGCAGTTCTTC	15	many	TRBJ2-1	NA	TRBV20-1
CASSQGQHGAIRNTEAFF	TGCGCCAGCAGCCAAGGACAGCACGGGGCCATCCGGAACACTGAAGCTTTCTTT	18	many	TRBJ1-1	NA	TRBV4-3
CASSLDRGVGNTIYF	TGTGCCAGCAGCTTAGACAGGGGGGTTGGAAACACCATATATTTT	15	many	TRBJ1-3	TRBD1	TRBV7-2
CASSPGQGMGNEQFF	TGCGCCAGCAGCCCAGGACAGGGTATGGGCAATGAGCAGTTCTTC	15	many	TRBJ2-1	TRBD1	TRBV4-1
CASSSAARYQETQYF	TGTGCCAGTTCGTCGGCGGCCAGGTACCAAGAGACCCAGTACTTC	15	many	TRBJ2-5	NA	TRBV4-2
CASSLGHSMNTEAFF	TGCGCCAGCAGCTTGGGTCACTCTATGAACACTGAAGCTTTCTTT	15	NA	TRBJ1-1	NA	TRBV5-1
CASSPQGHTGAFF	TGTGCCAGCTCACCACAAGGGCATACAGGAGCTTTCTTT	13	many	TRBJ1-1	NA	TRBV18
CSAVGGGADTQYF	TGCAGTGCTGTGGGGGGGGGCGCAGATACGCAGTATTTT	13	many	TRBJ2-3	NA	TRBV20-1
CASSLSADQPQNF	TGTGCCAGCAGCTTATCGGCCGATCAGCCCCAGAATTTT	13	many	TRBJ1-5	NA	TRBV7-9
CASSFPGDQETQYF	TGTGCCAGCAGTTTCCCAGGCGACCAAGAGACCCAGTACTTC	14	many	TRBJ2-5	NA	TRBV6-5
CASSSGTGLIYTF	TGCGCCAGCAGCTCCGGGACAGGGTTGATCTACACCTTC	13	many	TRBJ1-2	TRBD1	TRBV5-1
CASSPGRAGAGETQYF	TGCGCCAGCAGCCCCGGACGTGCGGGGGCCGGGGAGACCCAGTACTTC	16	many	TRBJ2-5	NA	TRBV5-1
CSASLGRMGNQPQHF	TGCAGTGCTAGCCTGGGGCGTATGGGCAATCAGCCCCAGCATTTT	15	many	TRBJ1-5	NA	TRBV20-1
CASSPLFLAGGSSYNEQFF	TGTGCCAGCAGCCCATTATTCCTAGCGGGGGGGAGCTCCTACAATGAGCAGTTCTTC	19	many	TRBJ2-1	TRBD2	TRBV3-1
CSVEPLAGFTDTQYF	TGCAGCGTTGAACCGCTAGCGGGGTTCACAGATACGCAGTATTTT	15	NA	TRBJ2-3	TRBD2	TRBV29-1